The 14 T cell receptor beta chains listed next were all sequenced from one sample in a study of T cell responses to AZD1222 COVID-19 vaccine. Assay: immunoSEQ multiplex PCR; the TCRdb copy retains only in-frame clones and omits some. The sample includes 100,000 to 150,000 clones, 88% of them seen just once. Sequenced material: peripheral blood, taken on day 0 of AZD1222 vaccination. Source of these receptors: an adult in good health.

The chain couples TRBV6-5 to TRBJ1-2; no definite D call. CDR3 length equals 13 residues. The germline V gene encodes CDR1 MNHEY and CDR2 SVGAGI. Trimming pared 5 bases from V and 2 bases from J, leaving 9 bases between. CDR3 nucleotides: TGTGCCAGCAGTCTTGACGGGAACTATGGCTACACCTTC. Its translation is CASSLDGNYGYTF.

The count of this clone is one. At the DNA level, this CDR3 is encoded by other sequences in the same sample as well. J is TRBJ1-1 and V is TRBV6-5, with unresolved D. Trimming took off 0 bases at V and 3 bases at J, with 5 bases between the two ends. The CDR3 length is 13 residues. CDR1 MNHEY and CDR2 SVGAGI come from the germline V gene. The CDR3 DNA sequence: TGTGCCAGCAGTTACTCGAGAGACACTGAAGCTTTCTTT. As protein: CASSYSRDTEAFF.

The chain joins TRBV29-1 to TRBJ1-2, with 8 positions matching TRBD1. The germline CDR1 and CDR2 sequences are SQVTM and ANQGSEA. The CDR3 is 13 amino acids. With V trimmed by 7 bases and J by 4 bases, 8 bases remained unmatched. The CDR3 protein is CSGATGTGYGYTF. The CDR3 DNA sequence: TGCAGCGGTGCGACAGGGACAGGCTATGGCTACACCTTC.

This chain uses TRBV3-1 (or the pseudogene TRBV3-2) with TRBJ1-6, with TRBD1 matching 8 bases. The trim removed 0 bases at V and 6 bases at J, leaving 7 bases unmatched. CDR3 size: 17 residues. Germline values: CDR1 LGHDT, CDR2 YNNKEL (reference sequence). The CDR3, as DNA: TGTGCCAGCAGCCAAGAGACAGGGGAGTTTTGTAATTCACCCCTCCACTTT. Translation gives CASSQETGEFCNSPLHF.

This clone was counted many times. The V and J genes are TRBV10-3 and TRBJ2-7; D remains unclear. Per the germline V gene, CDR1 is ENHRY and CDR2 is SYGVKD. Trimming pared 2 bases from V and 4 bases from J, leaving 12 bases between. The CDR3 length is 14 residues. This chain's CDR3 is CAISEGGIGYEQYF. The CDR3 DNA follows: TGTGCCATCAGTGAGGGTGGTATAGGGTACGAGCAGTACTTC.

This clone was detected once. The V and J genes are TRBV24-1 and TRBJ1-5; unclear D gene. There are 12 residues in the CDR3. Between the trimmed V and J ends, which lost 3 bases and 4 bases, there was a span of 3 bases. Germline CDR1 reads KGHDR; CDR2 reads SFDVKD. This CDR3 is CATSDINQPQHF. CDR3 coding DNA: TGTGCCACCAGTGATATTAATCAGCCCCAGCATTTT.

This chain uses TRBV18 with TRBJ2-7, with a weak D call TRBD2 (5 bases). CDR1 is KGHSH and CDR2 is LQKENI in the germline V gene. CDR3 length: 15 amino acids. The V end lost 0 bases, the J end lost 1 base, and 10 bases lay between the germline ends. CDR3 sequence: CASSPPSTGSYEQYF. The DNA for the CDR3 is TGTGCCAGCTCACCACCCTCGACGGGGTCCTACGAGCAGTACTTC. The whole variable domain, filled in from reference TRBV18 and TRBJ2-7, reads NAGVMQNPRHLVRRRGQEARLRCSPMKGHSHVYWYRQLPEEGLKFMVYLQKENIIDESGMPKERFSAEFPKEGPSILRIQQVVRGDSAAYFCASSPPSTGSYEQYFGPGTRLTVT.

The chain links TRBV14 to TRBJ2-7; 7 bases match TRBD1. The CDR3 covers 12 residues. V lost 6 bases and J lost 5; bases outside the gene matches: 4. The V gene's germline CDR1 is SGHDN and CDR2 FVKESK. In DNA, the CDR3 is TGTGCCAGCAGACACAGGGGCCACGAGCAGTACTTC. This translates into CASRHRGHEQYF.

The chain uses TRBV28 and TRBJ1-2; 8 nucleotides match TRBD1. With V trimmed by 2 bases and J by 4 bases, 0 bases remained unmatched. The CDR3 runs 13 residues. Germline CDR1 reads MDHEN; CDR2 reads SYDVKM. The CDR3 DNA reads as TGTGCCAGCAGTTTAGGGACAGGCTATGGCTACACCTTC. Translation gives CASSLGTGYGYTF.

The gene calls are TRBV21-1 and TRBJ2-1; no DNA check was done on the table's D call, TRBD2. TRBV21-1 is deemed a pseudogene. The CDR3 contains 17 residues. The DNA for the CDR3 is TGTGCCAGCAGCCAGTATGCCCTTCCGGGACTAGCCAATGAGCAGTTCTTC. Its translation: CASSQYALPGLANEQFF.

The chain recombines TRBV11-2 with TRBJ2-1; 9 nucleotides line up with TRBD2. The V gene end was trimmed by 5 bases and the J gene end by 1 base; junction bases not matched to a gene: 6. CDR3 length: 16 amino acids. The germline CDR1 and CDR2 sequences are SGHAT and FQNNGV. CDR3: CASSPRLAESYNEQFF. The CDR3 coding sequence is TGTGCCAGCAGCCCGCGACTAGCGGAATCCTACAATGAGCAGTTCTTC.

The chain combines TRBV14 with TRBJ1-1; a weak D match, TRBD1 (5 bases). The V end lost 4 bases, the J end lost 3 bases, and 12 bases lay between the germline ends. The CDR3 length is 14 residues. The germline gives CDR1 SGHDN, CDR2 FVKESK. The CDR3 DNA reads TGTGCCAGCAGCCTCGGGGGGTGGCACACTGAAGCTTTCTTT. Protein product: CASSLGGWHTEAFF.

CDR3 protein: CASSLRSPAHEQFF. The CDR3 nucleotides read TGTGCCAGCAGCTTAAGGTCTCCCGCCCATGAGCAGTTCTTC. The rearrangement links TRBV7-3 to TRBJ2-1; D is ambiguous. This CDR3 region has 14 residues. Per germline, CDR1 SGHTA and CDR2 FQGTGA. The germline V and J ends were trimmed by 1 base and 8 bases, with 12 bases remaining between them.

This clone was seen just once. The CDR3 sequence is CASMQSGSRTQYF. The DNA of the CDR3 is TGTGCCAGCATGCAGAGCGGGAGTAGGACCCAGTACTTC. The chain employs TRBV6-5 and TRBJ2-5; 8 nucleotides line up with TRBD2. With V trimmed by 7 bases and J by 7 bases, 8 bases remained unmatched. The CDR3 length is 13 residues. From germline, CDR1 is MNHEY and CDR2 SVGAGI.